A single T cell receptor (beta chain) is shown here with its context. As yet, its antigen is unknown. This record comes from a study of cytomegalovirus exposure and HLA in healthy donors. Study-level results: The productive fraction for most TCR beta V segments was about 90% or about 30% in an earlier analysis. There were 150 to 200 TCR beta chains listed as cytomegalovirus-associated. In all likelihood, a cluster of highly shared sequence variants was a sequencing artifact. Later, an analysis showed that TCR beta chains associated with HLA were more clonally expanded than others that were equally common.

CDR1 and CDR2 (germline): LGHNA, YSLEER. Trimming at V came to 0 bases and at J to 0 bases, leaving 2 bases not matched to a gene. The CDR3 sequence is 17 residues long. The PCR had 60 Vbeta and 13 Jbeta primers. Sequencing used immunoSEQ multiplex PCR; TCRdb keeps in-frame clones, though not all of them. Among 160,000 or so clones listed, 70% to 85% were seen once. Material for sequencing was PBMCs. The V and J genes are TRBV4-3 and TRBJ2-2, with 9 bases matching TRBD2. The TCR sequence derives from a man aged 35 to 55 in good health and CMV-seronegative. The DNA of the CDR3 is TGCGCCAGCAGCCAAGATTTAGCGGGAGCGAACACCGGGGAGCTGTTTTTT. Translation gives CASSQDLAGANTGELFF.